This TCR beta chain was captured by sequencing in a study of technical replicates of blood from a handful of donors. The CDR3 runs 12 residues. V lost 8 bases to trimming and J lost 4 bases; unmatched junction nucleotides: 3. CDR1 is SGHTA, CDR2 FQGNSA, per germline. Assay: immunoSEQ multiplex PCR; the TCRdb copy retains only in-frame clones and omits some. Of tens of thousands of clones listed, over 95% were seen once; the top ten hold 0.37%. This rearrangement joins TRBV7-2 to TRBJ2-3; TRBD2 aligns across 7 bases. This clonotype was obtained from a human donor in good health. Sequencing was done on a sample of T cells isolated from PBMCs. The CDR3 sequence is CASGRVPDTQYF. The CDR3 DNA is TGTGCCAGCGGGAGGGTGCCAGATACGCAGTATTTT.